The 24 T cell receptor beta chains below come from one sample, sequenced in a study of shared T cell receptors in the human thymus. The repertoire was sequenced with immunoSEQ multiplex PCR; TCRdb's copy has only in-frame clones and lacks some. The profile covers 55,000 to 80,000 clones, with roughly 96% appearing a single time and around 0.03% taken by the ten largest. Sequenced: thymocytes. These TCRs come from a human donor.

The chain links TRBV25-1 to TRBJ1-1; possible D gene TRBD1, 6 bases. The CDR3 loop spans 15 amino acids. Germline loops: CDR1 MGHDK, CDR2 SYGVNS. The ends were cut back, 3 bases at V and 2 bases at J, with 13 bases in the middle. CDR3 nucleotides: TGTGCCAGCAGTGACCATACAGGGACCAACACTGAAGCTTTCTTT. It specifies CASSDHTGTNTEAFF.

V is TRBV2 and J is TRBJ2-5, with D unresolved. CDR1 is SNHLY, CDR2 FYNNEI, per germline. V was pared by 8 bases and J by 5 bases, with 21 bases between. The CDR3 is made up of 15 amino acids. CDR3 sequence: CASVGRNPLGETQYF. The CDR3 region has the DNA TGTGCCAGCGTCGGACGGAACCCCTTAGGGGAGACCCAGTACTTC.

The chain joins TRBV7-6 to TRBJ2-5; 10 nucleotides align to TRBD2. The CDR3 is 16 amino acids. J gave up 1 base and V 1 base, and 3 bases lay outside the gene matches. Per the germline V gene, CDR1 is SGHVS and CDR2 is FNYEAQ. In DNA form, the CDR3 reads TGTGCCAGCAGCTTAGACCTAGCGGGGGTCCAAGAGACCCAGTACTTC. This codes for CASSLDLAGVQETQYF. Full variable domain (missing parts from reference TRBV7-6 and TRBJ2-5): GAGVSQSPRYKVTKRGQDVALRCDPISGHVSLYWYRQALGQGPEFLTYFNYEAQQDKSGLPNDRFSAERPEGSISTLTIQRTEQRDSAMYRCASSLDLAGVQETQYFGPGTRLLVL.

The gene calls are TRBV5-5 and TRBJ1-5; 7 bases line up with TRBD1. Germline CDR1 and CDR2: SGHKS and YYEKEE (reference sequence). J was trimmed by 0 bases and V by 4 bases; bases with no gene match: 4. CDR3 length: 15 residues. Here the CDR3 DNA reads TGTGCCAGCAGCGGAGGACAGGCTAGCAATCAGCCCCAGCATTTT. The encoded protein is CASSGGQASNQPQHF.

The chain combines TRBV6-5 with TRBJ2-7, with 10 bases identical to TRBD1. The CDR3 extends over 15 amino acids. The V segment lost 5 bases and the J segment 4 bases; nucleotides outside the gene matches: 8. Germline V gives CDR1 MNHEY, CDR2 SVGAGI. The CDR3 DNA is TGTGCCAGCAGTCAAACGGACAGGGGGTTTTACGAGCAGTACTTC. Its protein product is CASSQTDRGFYEQYF.

The V call is TRBV2, the J call TRBJ1-2, with unresolved D. Between the trimmed V and J ends, which lost 8 bases and 5 bases, there was a span of 15 bases. Germline V gene sequence: CDR1 SNHLY, CDR2 FYNNEI. The CDR3 runs to 13 residues. CDR3 in DNA: TGTGCCAGCGAGACACGTCATCATTATGGCTACACCTTC. It translates to CASETRHHYGYTF.

The V gene is TRBV4-2, the J gene TRBJ2-3; TRBD2 agrees at 9 bases. Germline lookup yields CDR1 LGHNA and CDR2 YNFKEQ. V dropped 7 bases and J dropped 0; count of bases not matched to a gene: 11. This CDR3 contains 17 residues. The CDR3 here is CASTRTSETSSTDTQYF. CDR3 coding DNA: TGTGCCAGCACCCGGACTAGCGAGACCTCTAGCACAGATACGCAGTATTTT.

The rearrangement links TRBV19 to TRBJ2-2; D not resolved. This CDR3 is 11 amino acids long. Trimming took 8 bases from V and 5 from J, leaving 6 bases between them. Germline CDR1 and CDR2: LNHDA and SQIVND (reference sequence). The CDR3 spells CASAKTGELFF. CDR3 nucleotide sequence: TGTGCCAGTGCTAAGACCGGGGAGCTGTTTTTT.

Here the CDR3 reads CASSRDRGPAEAFF. The CDR3 DNA follows: TGCGCCAGCAGCCGGGACAGGGGGCCCGCTGAAGCTTTCTTT. The rearrangement links TRBV4-3 to TRBJ1-1, with 12 bases fitting TRBD1. CDR1 and CDR2 from the germline V gene are LGHNA and YSLEER. The CDR3 has 14 amino acids. V lost 4 bases, J lost 6 bases, and 3 bases stayed unmatched.

The CDR3 region is CASSLVSFGGNRSYNEQFF. CDR3 DNA: TGCGCCAGCAGCTTGGTAAGTTTCGGGGGAAACCGCTCCTACAATGAGCAGTTCTTC. The chain uses TRBV5-1 and TRBJ2-1; maybe TRBD2 (6 bases). The germline V gene has CDR1 SGHRS and CDR2 YFSETQ. Between the trimmed V and J ends, which lost 0 bases and 0 bases, there was a span of 19 bases. CDR3 length equals 19 residues.

This clone appeared a single time. The chain joins TRBV10-3 to TRBJ2-3; D not resolved. The CDR3 contains 17 residues. Germline CDR1 reads ENHRY; CDR2 reads SYGVKD. V dropped 9 bases and J dropped 1 base, with 23 bases sitting between them. The CDR3 region is CAINSPNRTTRTDTQYF. DNA of the CDR3: TGTGCCATTAACTCCCCCAACAGAACTACTCGCACAGATACGCAGTATTTT.

The chain combines TRBV10-3 with TRBJ2-1; 7 nucleotides line up with TRBD1. CDR3 length equals 14 residues. Germline V CDR1 and CDR2: ENHRY, SYGVKD. V gave up 7 bases and J gave up 10 bases; unmatched junction bases: 13. The CDR3 loop reads CAINGQDFSREQFF. The CDR3 DNA follows: TGTGCCATCAACGGACAGGACTTCAGTAGAGAGCAGTTCTTC.

The chain couples TRBV4-3 to TRBJ1-4; 8 positions agree with TRBD1. This CDR3 contains 15 residues. Germline V gives CDR1 LGHNA, CDR2 YSLEER. V lost 4 bases, J lost 7 bases, and 8 bases stayed unmatched. CDR3 DNA sequence: TGCGCCAGCAGCCGTCCAGACAGGGGAGGTGAAAAACTGTTTTTT. Translating it yields CASSRPDRGGEKLFF.

J is TRBJ2-4 and V is TRBV6-6; D is unresolved. The germline V gene encodes CDR1 MNHNY and CDR2 SVGAGI (reference sequence). V was cut by 5 bases and J by 6 bases, with 20 bases left in between. The CDR3 is 16 residues long. The CDR3 here is CASSAWRLGNGNIQYF. The CDR3 nucleotides are TGTGCCAGCAGTGCTTGGCGGCTAGGGAACGGAAACATTCAGTACTTC.

The chain links TRBV4-3 to TRBJ1-1; a possible D gene is TRBD1 (6 bases). CDR1 LGHNA and CDR2 YSLEER come from the germline V gene. V shed 5 bases and J shed 9 bases, with 16 bases lying between them. The CDR3 is 13 amino acids. In DNA form, the CDR3 reads TGCGCCAGCAGCGCTTCCGGGACAAATAAAGCTTTCTTT. Amino acid sequence: CASSASGTNKAFF.

The chain joins TRBV7-9 to TRBJ1-1; D remains ambiguous. CDR3 length: 15 amino acids. CDR1 SEHNR and CDR2 FQNEAQ come from the germline V gene (reference sequence). V dropped 1 base and J dropped 1 base, with 10 bases sitting between them. CDR3 residues: CASSLGQAENTEAFF. The CDR3 DNA reads TGTGCCAGCAGCTTAGGGCAGGCCGAGAACACTGAAGCTTTCTTT.

The chain links TRBV5-6 to TRBJ2-6; D not certain. Germline-derived CDR1 and CDR2 are SGHDT and YYEEEE. V lost 0 bases and J lost 0, with 1 base in between. The CDR3 runs 14 residues. DNA of the CDR3: TGTGCCAGCAGCTTGGGCTCTGGGGCCAACGTCCTGACTTTC. Its protein product is CASSLGSGANVLTF.

This chain joins TRBV19 and TRBJ2-7, with 9 bases identical to TRBD1. Trimming at V came to 6 bases and at J to 3 bases, leaving 3 bases not matched to a gene. Germline V gene data show CDR1 as LNHDA and CDR2 as SQIVND (reference sequence). The CDR3 has 13 amino acids. CDR3 protein: CASSGQGNYEQYF. CDR3 in DNA: TGTGCCAGTAGCGGACAGGGGAACTACGAGCAGTACTTC.

This clone has just one count. The V call is TRBV6-8, the J call TRBJ1-1; TRBD1 is a possible D gene (5 bases). V was pared by 7 bases and J by 2 bases, with 17 bases between. The CDR3 is 15 residues long. Germline CDR1 reads MNHGY; CDR2 reads SAAAGT. The CDR3 loop is CASTSRGRKNTEAFF. Written as DNA, the CDR3 is TGTGCCAGCACCTCCCGGGGGAGGAAAAACACTGAAGCTTTCTTT.

The gene calls are TRBV5-1 and TRBJ1-1; possibly TRBD1 for D (6 bases). The CDR3 totals 16 residues. Germline CDR1 SGHRS, CDR2 YFSETQ. With 4 bases removed from V and 3 bases from J, the gap between germline ends came to 19 bases. In DNA form, the CDR3 reads TGCGCCAGCAGCCGACAGGAGGGAGGGTACGACACTGAAGCTTTCTTT. This translates into CASSRQEGGYDTEAFF.

This clone was picked up a small number of times. The chain is built from TRBV7-4 and TRBJ1-2, with TRBD1 as a possible D gene (6 bases). V gave up 4 bases and J gave up 8 bases, with 23 bases separating them. The CDR3 has 16 amino acids. Germline CDR1 reads SGHVT; CDR2 reads SQSDAQ. The CDR3 nucleotides are TGTGCCAGCAGCTCCCCCGGACAGACCTCGGGTCGGGGCTACACCTTC. Its protein is CASSSPGQTSGRGYTF.

The V and J genes are TRBV4-1 and TRBJ2-7; 7 bases fit TRBD1. CDR3 size: 19 residues. CDR1 and CDR2 (germline): MGHRA, YSYEKL. After removal of 0 bases from V and 3 bases from J, the junction contained 17 bases not matched to a gene. CDR3 nucleotide sequence: TGCGCCAGCAGCCAAGATACCTCCGATGCCGGGACAGCTTACTACGAGCAGTACTTC. Translating gives CASSQDTSDAGTAYYEQYF.

The chain carries TRBV4-3 and TRBJ1-3, with D unresolved. The V and J ends lost 0 bases and 0 bases respectively, with 12 bases between them. This CDR3 is 17 amino acids long. The germline gives CDR1 LGHNA, CDR2 YSLEER. The CDR3 sequence: CASSQERPGSSGNTIYF. CDR3 coding DNA: TGCGCCAGCAGCCAAGAACGGCCAGGCTCCTCTGGAAACACCATATATTTT.

The chain combines TRBV20-1 with TRBJ1-2, with 7 bases matching TRBD1. The CDR3 is 10 amino acids. V was clipped by 7 bases and J by 5 bases; unmatched bases: 1. CDR1 is DFQATT and CDR2 is SNEGSKA in the germline V gene (reference sequence). CDR3 in amino acids: CSGQGYGYTF. CDR3 nucleotides: TGCAGTGGACAGGGTTATGGCTACACCTTC.